The clone carrying this T cell receptor (beta chain) was recorded a few times. As yet, its antigen is unknown. The data stem from a study of T cells in Graves' hyperthyroidism and ophthalmopathy. Study-wide results and limits: Most thyroid clonotypes expanded above 0.001 appeared in blood too.

RNA transcripts were the template for amplifying TCR beta CDR3 regions. Carried out on the TCR CDR3, a first-round RT-PCR used the HTBI primer set. Via MiXCR, TCRdb re-called the multiplex PCR reads, giving one row per CDR3 protein. The table shows some 600,000 distinct CDR3 sequences, with approximately 15% occurring only once. Germline assignment: CDR1 SGHRS and CDR2 YFSETQ. V was trimmed by 0 bases and J by 0 bases, leaving 7 bases between them. The CDR3 totals 16 residues. Ahead of any ophthalmopathy symptoms, the blood sample was obtained at the first diagnosis of hyperthyroidism. This receptor was obtained from a woman in her twenties or thirties with Graves' hyperthyroidism that later progressed to Graves' ophthalmopathy. The sequenced sample consisted of blood. The rearrangement uses TRBV5-1 and TRBJ2-6; D gene unclear. The chain's CDR3 is CASSLAGDSGANVLTF. The CDR3, as DNA: TGCGCCAGCAGCTTGGCTGGGGACTCTGGGGCCAACGTCCTGACTTTC.